This T cell receptor beta chain was recorded in a study of blood T cell repertoires in COVID-19. Study-wide context: Nucleic acid was either cDNA or gDNA, and it came from T cells, B-cell-depleted T cells, or PBMCs.

Those who participated ranged in age from 18 to 89 years and resided in about two dozen US areas. Cohort assignment relied on participant-reported clinical history. Libraries were prepared by immunoSEQ multiplex PCR; TCRdb keeps only in-frame clonotypes and omits some of them. The table has about 440,000 clones, 70% to 90% seen once. This clone was seen a single time. V lost 0 bases to trimming and J lost 5 bases, with 20 bases between them. CDR3 length: 17 residues. The V gene's germline CDR1 is MNHNS and CDR2 SASEGT. The V and J genes are TRBV6-1 and TRBJ2-7; D uncertain. This TCR was recovered from a woman under 30 with acute COVID-19. The sequenced material came from PBMCs or T cells enriched from blood (not recorded which). The CDR3 nucleotides are TGTGCCAGCAGTGAAGCTTCTTACGTATACAGCTTCAACGAGCAGTACTTC. It translates to CASSEASYVYSFNEQYF.